This entry features one T cell receptor (beta chain) sequence. This sample is drawn from a study of PD-1 blockade in classical Hodgkin lymphoma. The data were produced by immunoSEQ multiplex PCR, yet TCRdb's version contains in-frame clones alone and is incomplete. The sample consists of some 10,000 clones, about nine tenths of them appearing once. This sample's time point: newly diagnosed, previously untreated cHL patient sample. It was by magnetic negative selection that CD8+ T cells were isolated from thawed PBMCs. Germline lookup yields CDR1 KGHSH and CDR2 LQKENI. This CDR3 has 13 amino acids. V was trimmed by 7 bases and J by 8 bases, leaving 17 bases between them.

The rearrangement links TRBV18 to TRBJ1-2; D call uncertain. The sample taken for sequencing was CD8+ T cells from blood. The TCR originated in a human donor with classical Hodgkin lymphoma. CDR3 bases: TGTGCCAGCTGCGAGACGGGCATTGGGGGCTACACCTTC. Translating it yields CASCETGIGGYTF.